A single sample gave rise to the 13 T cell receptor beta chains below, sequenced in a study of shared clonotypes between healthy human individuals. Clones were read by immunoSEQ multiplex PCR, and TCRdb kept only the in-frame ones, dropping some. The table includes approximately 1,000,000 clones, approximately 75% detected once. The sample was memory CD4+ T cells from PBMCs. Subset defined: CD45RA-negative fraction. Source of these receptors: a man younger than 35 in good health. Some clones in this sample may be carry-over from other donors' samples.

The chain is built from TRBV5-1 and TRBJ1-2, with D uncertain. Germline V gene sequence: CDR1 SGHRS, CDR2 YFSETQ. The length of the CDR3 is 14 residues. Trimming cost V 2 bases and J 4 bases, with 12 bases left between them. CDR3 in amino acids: CASSLGGEGYGYTF. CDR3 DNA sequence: TGCGCCAGCAGCTTAGGTGGGGAGGGCTATGGCTACACCTTC.

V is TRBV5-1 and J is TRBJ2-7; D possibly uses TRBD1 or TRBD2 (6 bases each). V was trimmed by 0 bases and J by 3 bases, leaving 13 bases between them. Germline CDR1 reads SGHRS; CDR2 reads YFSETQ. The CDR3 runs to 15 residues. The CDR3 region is CASSLEGGRSYEQYF. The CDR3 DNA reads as TGCGCCAGCAGCTTGGAGGGGGGACGCAGCTACGAGCAGTACTTC.

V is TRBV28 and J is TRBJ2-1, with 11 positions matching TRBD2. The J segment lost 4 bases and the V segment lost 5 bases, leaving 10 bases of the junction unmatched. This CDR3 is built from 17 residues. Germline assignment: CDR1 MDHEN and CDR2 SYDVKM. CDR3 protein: CASSRFGTSGEYNEQFF. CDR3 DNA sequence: TGTGCCAGCAGTCGATTCGGGACTAGCGGAGAATACAATGAGCAGTTCTTC.

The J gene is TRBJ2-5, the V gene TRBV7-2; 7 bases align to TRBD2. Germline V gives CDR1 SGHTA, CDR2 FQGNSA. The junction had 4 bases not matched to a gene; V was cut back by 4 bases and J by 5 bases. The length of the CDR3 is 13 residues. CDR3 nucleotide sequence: TGTGCCAGCAGCTGGGGGGGGACGGAGACCCAGTACTTC. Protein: CASSWGGTETQYF.

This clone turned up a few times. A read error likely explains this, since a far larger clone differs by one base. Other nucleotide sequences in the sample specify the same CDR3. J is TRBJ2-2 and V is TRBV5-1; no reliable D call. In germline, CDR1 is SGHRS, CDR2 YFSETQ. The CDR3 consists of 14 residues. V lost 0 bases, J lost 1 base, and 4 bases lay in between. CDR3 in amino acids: CASSLEGNTGELFF. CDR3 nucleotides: TGCGCCAGCAGCTTGGAAGGGAACACCGGGGAGCTGTTTTTT.

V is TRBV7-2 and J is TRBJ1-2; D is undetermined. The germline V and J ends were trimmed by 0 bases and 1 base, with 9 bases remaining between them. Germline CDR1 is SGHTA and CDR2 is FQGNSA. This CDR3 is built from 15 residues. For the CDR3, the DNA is TGTGCCAGCAGCTTAGCACCAGGCCTTAACTATGGCTACACCTTC. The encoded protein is CASSLAPGLNYGYTF. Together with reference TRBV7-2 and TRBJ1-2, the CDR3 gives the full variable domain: GAGVSQSPSNKVTEKGKDVELRCDPISGHTALYWYRQSLGQGLEFLIYFQGNSAPDKSGLPSDRFSAERTGGSVSTLTIQRTQQEDSAVYLCASSLAPGLNYGYTFGSGTRLTVV.

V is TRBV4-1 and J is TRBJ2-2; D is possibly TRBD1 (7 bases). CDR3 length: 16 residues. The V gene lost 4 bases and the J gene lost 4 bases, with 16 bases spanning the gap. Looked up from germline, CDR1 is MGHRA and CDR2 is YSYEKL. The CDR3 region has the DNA TGCGCCAGCAGCCTCGGGTCAGGGGGAGGCACCGGGGAGCTGTTTTTT. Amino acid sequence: CASSLGSGGGTGELFF.

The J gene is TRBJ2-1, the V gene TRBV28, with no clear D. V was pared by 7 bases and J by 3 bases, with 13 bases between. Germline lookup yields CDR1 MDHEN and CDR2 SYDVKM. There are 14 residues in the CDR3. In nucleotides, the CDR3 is TGTGCCAGCACCCAAGATGTATTCTACAATGAGCAGTTCTTC. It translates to CASTQDVFYNEQFF.

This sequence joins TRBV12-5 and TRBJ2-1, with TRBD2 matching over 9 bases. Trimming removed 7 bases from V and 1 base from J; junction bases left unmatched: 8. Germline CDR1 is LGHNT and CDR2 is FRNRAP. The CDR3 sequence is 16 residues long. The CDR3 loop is CASADGAGGSYNEQFF. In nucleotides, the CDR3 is TGTGCTAGTGCCGATGGGGCGGGAGGGTCCTACAATGAGCAGTTCTTC.

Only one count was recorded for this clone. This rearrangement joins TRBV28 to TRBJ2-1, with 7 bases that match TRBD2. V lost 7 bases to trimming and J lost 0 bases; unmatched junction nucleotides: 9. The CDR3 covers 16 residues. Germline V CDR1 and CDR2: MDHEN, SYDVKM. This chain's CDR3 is CASIRTGGGSYNEQFF. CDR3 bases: TGTGCCAGCATCCGAACCGGCGGGGGCTCCTACAATGAGCAGTTCTTC.

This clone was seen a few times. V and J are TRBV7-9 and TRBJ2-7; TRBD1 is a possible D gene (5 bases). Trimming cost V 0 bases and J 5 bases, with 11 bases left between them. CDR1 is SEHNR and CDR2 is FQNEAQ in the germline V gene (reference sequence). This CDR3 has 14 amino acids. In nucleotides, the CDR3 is TGTGCCAGCAGCTTAGCGGCAGGGTGGGACGAGCAGTACTTC. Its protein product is CASSLAAGWDEQYF.

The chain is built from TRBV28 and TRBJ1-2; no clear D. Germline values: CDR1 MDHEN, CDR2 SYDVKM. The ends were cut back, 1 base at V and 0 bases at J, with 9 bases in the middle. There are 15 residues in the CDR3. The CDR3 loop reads CASSLLWGANYGYTF. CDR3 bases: TGTGCCAGCAGTTTATTGTGGGGTGCTAACTATGGCTACACCTTC.

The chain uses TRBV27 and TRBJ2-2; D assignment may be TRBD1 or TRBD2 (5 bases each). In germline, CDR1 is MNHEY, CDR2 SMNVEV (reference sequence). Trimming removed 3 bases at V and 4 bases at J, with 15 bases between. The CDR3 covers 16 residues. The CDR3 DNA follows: TGTGCCAGCAGTTTCTATGGAGTTGGGGGCACCGGGGAGCTGTTTTTT. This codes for CASSFYGVGGTGELFF.